What follows is one T cell receptor (beta chain) and its context. This record belongs to a study of glioma-infiltrating T cells after dendritic cell vaccination. In the study overall: Glioblastoma patients came from Phase I and II dendritic cell vaccination trials.

No glioblastoma patient carried an isocitrate dehydrogenase mutation. TCRB CDR3 was amplified from 2 ug genomic DNA or less. Method: immunoSEQ multiplex PCR; TCRdb's copy keeps in-frame clones and lacks some. Here the sample spans over 80,000 clones, about 87% being singletons. Germline V gives CDR1 GTSNPN, CDR2 SVGIG (reference sequence). The V gene end was trimmed by 2 bases and the J gene end by 4 bases; junction bases not matched to a gene: 3. The CDR3 is made up of 15 amino acids. Sequenced material: blood, taken before dendritic cell vaccination. The chain is built from TRBV30 and TRBJ1-4; TRBD1 matches at 11 bases. This TCR was sampled from a human donor with glioblastoma. This CDR3 reads CAWSWTGGGNEKLFF. CDR3 coding DNA: TGTGCCTGGAGTTGGACAGGGGGCGGTAATGAAAAACTGTTTTTT.